The 27 T cell receptor beta chains below were found in one sample sequenced in a study of cytomegalovirus exposure and HLA in healthy donors. Profiling relied on immunoSEQ multiplex PCR, and the TCRdb table lists in-frame clones only, not all of them. This table has approximately 300,000 clones, around 86% appearing once. Sequenced: PBMCs. The source of these receptors is a woman younger than 35 in good health and CMV-seronegative.

The rearrangement links TRBV10-3 to TRBJ2-3, with D uncertain. This CDR3 is built from 14 residues. CDR1 is ENHRY and CDR2 is SYGVKD in the germline V gene. V lost 6 bases to trimming and J lost 2 bases, with 12 bases between them. CDR3 bases: TGTGCCATCAGGACCAGCGAGCCCACAGATACGCAGTATTTT. As protein: CAIRTSEPTDTQYF.

The chain recombines TRBV5-1 with TRBJ2-7; 10 positions match TRBD1. The length of the CDR3 is 14 residues. CDR1 is SGHRS and CDR2 is YFSETQ in the germline V gene. With V trimmed by 0 bases and J by 6 bases, 3 bases remained unmatched. The CDR3 spells CASSLGQGAIEQYF. CDR3 DNA: TGCGCCAGCAGCTTGGGACAGGGGGCCATCGAGCAGTACTTC.

This clone came up once. The V and J genes are TRBV9 and TRBJ1-4, with TRBD1 as a possible D gene (5 bases). V lost 3 bases to trimming and J lost 5 bases, with 11 bases between them. Per the germline V gene, CDR1 is SGDLS and CDR2 is YYNGEE. CDR3 length: 14 amino acids. CDR3 protein: CASSATVANEKLFF. The CDR3 nucleotides read TGTGCCAGCAGCGCGACAGTAGCAAATGAAAAACTGTTTTTT.

The rearrangement links TRBV9 to TRBJ2-4, with D possibly TRBD2 on 7 matching bases. Trimming shortened V by 2 bases and J by 0 bases, and 18 bases separated the two germline ends. This CDR3 contains 18 residues. CDR1 and CDR2 from the germline V gene are SGDLS and YYNGEE. CDR3 sequence reads: CASSVGTGGRLAKNIQYF. CDR3 coding DNA: TGTGCCAGCAGCGTGGGGACGGGGGGCAGGCTAGCCAAAAACATTCAGTACTTC.

The chain has TRBV15 and TRBJ2-5; tentative D call: TRBD1 (6 bases). The CDR3 length is 16 residues. The V and J ends lost 5 bases and 1 base respectively, with 17 bases between them. Germline loops: CDR1 LNHNV, CDR2 YYDKDF (reference sequence). Here the CDR3 DNA reads TGTGCCACCAGCCCTCCCCCGGGACAAGCCCAAGAGACCCAGTACTTC. Translation gives CATSPPPGQAQETQYF.

V is TRBV11-3 and J is TRBJ2-5; 9 nucleotides match TRBD1. Germline V lookup: CDR1 SGHNT, CDR2 YENEEA. The CDR3 consists of 15 residues. J lost 1 base, V lost 5 bases, and 5 bases had no gene match. The CDR3 DNA reads as TGTGCCAGCAGCCCGGGACAGGGTATCCAAGAGACCCAGTACTTC. It translates to CASSPGQGIQETQYF.

The chain joins TRBV18 to TRBJ2-7; 8 bases match TRBD2. The CDR3 runs 14 residues. The trim removed 3 bases at V and 1 base at J, leaving 2 bases unmatched. Germline V gene sequence: CDR1 KGHSH, CDR2 LQKENI. The CDR3 here is CASSPGLASYEQYF. CDR3 DNA sequence: TGTGCCAGCTCACCCGGACTAGCATCCTACGAGCAGTACTTC.

The V call is TRBV2, the J call TRBJ1-2; D may be TRBD1 (6 bases). Trimming took off 3 bases at V and 7 bases at J, with 12 bases between the two ends. Germline V gene data show CDR1 as SNHLY and CDR2 as FYNNEI. There are 13 residues in the CDR3. The CDR3 sequence is CASSELAGAGYTF. CDR3 sequence (DNA): TGTGCCAGCAGTGAGTTGGCAGGGGCTGGCTACACCTTC. Together with reference TRBV2 and TRBJ1-2, the CDR3 gives the full variable domain: EPEVTQTPSHQVTQMGQEVILRCVPISNHLYFYWYRQILGQKVEFLVSFYNNEISEKSEIFDDQFSVERPDGSNFTLKIRSTKLEDSAMYFCASSELAGAGYTFGSGTRLTVV.

This rearrangement joins TRBV9 to TRBJ2-5; D is undetermined. Trimming removed 0 bases at V and 0 bases at J, with 9 bases between. The CDR3 runs to 15 residues. Germline V gene lookup returns CDR1 SGDLS and CDR2 YYNGEE. CDR3 sequence: CASSVEYGYQETQYF. The DNA for the CDR3 is TGTGCCAGCAGCGTAGAATACGGGTACCAAGAGACCCAGTACTTC.

The chain is built from TRBV18 and TRBJ2-7, with 8 bases that match TRBD1. This CDR3 is built from 15 residues. The germline gives CDR1 KGHSH, CDR2 LQKENI. V shed 3 bases, J shed 3 bases, and the junction held 7 bases outside the gene matches. The CDR3 nucleotides are TGTGCCAGCTCACCCGGACAGGGAATTAACTACGAGCAGTACTTC. Its protein is CASSPGQGINYEQYF.

This rearrangement joins TRBV19 to TRBJ1-5; D is possibly TRBD1 (6 bases). The CDR3 is 14 amino acids. With 6 bases removed from V and 4 bases from J, the gap between germline ends came to 13 bases. Germline CDR1 LNHDA, CDR2 SQIVND (reference sequence). In DNA, the CDR3 is TGTGCCAGTAGGGTACAGGGAAAGAATCAGCCCCAGCATTTT. It specifies CASRVQGKNQPQHF. The complete variable domain, with remaining parts taken from reference TRBV19 and TRBJ1-5, reads DGGITQSPKYLFRKEGQNVTLSCEQNLNHDAMYWYRQDPGQGLRLIYYSQIVNDFQKGDIAEGYSVSREKKESFPLTVTSAQKNPTAFYLCASRVQGKNQPQHFGDGTRLSIL.

This clone has only one observation. The CDR3 DNA sequence: TGCGCCAGCAGCTTGACGGGACAGGGATACAATGAGCAGTTCTTC. It specifies CASSLTGQGYNEQFF. V is TRBV5-1 and J is TRBJ2-1, with TRBD1 matching over 9 bases. Germline assignment: CDR1 SGHRS and CDR2 YFSETQ. The V and J ends lost 1 base and 4 bases, in that order; junction bases with no gene match: 3. The CDR3 spans 15 residues. Using reference TRBV5-1 and TRBJ2-1 for the parts outside the CDR3, the full variable domain is KAGVTQTPRYLIKTRGQQVTLSCSPISGHRSVSWYQQTPGQGLQFLFEYFSETQRNKGNFPGRFSGRQFSNSRSEMNVSTLELGDSALYLCASSLTGQGYNEQFFGPGTRLTVL.

Comment on this clone: The junction differs from germline at one of its ends, possibly a read error. The chain recombines TRBV9 with TRBJ1-4; D gene uncertain. CDR1 SGDLS and CDR2 YYNGEE come from the germline V gene. This CDR3 is built from 14 residues. This chain's CDR3 is CASSPRGSNEELFF. The CDR3 nucleotides are TGTGCCAGCAGCCCCCGGGGTTCGAATGAAGAACTGTTTTTT. Variable domain in full (rest from reference TRBV9 and TRBJ1-4): DSGVTQTPKHLITATGQRVTLRCSPRSGDLSVYWYQQSLDQGLQFLIQYYNGEERAKGNILERFSAQQFPDLHSELNLSSLELGDSALYFCASSPRGSNEELFFGSGTQLSVL.

This chain joins TRBV7-3 and TRBJ2-2; tentative D call: TRBD1 (6 bases). The CDR3 runs to 13 residues. The germline CDR1 and CDR2 sequences are SGHTA and FQGTGA. Deletions cut 6 bases from V and 2 bases from J, with 7 bases between. The CDR3 nucleotides are TGTGCCAGCAGGGACAGCAACACCGGGGAGCTGTTTTTT. As protein: CASRDSNTGELFF. The full variable domain, with the rest looked up from reference TRBV7-3 and TRBJ2-2, is GAGVSQTPSNKVTEKGKYVELRCDPISGHTALYWYRQSLGQGPEFLIYFQGTGAADDSGLPNDRFFAVRPEGSVSTLKIQRTERGDSAVYLCASRDSNTGELFFGEGSRLTVL.

V is TRBV6-6 and J is TRBJ2-2; D is perhaps TRBD2 (6 bases). The V gene's germline CDR1 is MNHNY and CDR2 SVGAGI (reference sequence). Deletions cut 7 bases from V and 5 bases from J, with 17 bases between. The CDR3 covers 15 residues. CDR3 loop: CASTRTTAGTGELFF. CDR3 coding DNA: TGTGCCAGCACCAGGACTACCGCGGGTACCGGGGAGCTGTTTTTT.

V gene TRBV6-5 combines with J gene TRBJ2-7; tentatively, D is TRBD1 (5 bases). V was pared by 2 bases and J by 10 bases, with 12 bases between. CDR3 size: 12 residues. Germline V lookup: CDR1 MNHEY, CDR2 SVGAGI. The CDR3 here is CASSYGQTAQYF. As DNA, the CDR3 is TGTGCCAGCAGTTACGGACAAACGGCACAGTACTTC.

This rearrangement joins TRBV15 to TRBJ2-1; TRBD2 aligns across 8 bases. The V segment lost 0 bases and the J segment 6 bases; nucleotides outside the gene matches: 4. There are 15 residues in the CDR3. CDR1 and CDR2 (germline): LNHNV, YYDKDF (reference sequence). DNA for the CDR3: TGTGCCACCAGCAGAGATCAAGCGGGAGCCAATGAGCAGTTCTTC. As protein: CATSRDQAGANEQFF.

V is TRBV27 and J is TRBJ1-5; TRBD1 agrees at 7 bases. Trimming cost V 5 bases and J 7 bases; bases outside gene matches: 8. The CDR3 loop spans 14 amino acids. In germline, CDR1 is MNHEY, CDR2 SMNVEV (reference sequence). The CDR3, as DNA: TGTGCCAGCAGTCCTCTCCAGGGGGACCAGCCCCAGCATTTT. The encoded protein is CASSPLQGDQPQHF.

This chain connects TRBV7-9 to TRBJ2-3; the D gene is possibly TRBD1 (7 bases). The CDR3 spans 14 residues. CDR1 and CDR2 from the germline V gene are SEHNR and FQNEAQ (reference sequence). The CDR3 DNA sequence: TGTGCAGGCGGCCAGGGGGGTGGCGCAGATACGCAGTATTTT. Translated, it gives CAGGQGGGADTQYF.

The chain has TRBV14 and TRBJ2-7, with D perhaps TRBD2 (6 bases). The CDR3 contains 14 residues. The V end was cut by 4 bases, the J end by 4 bases, with 14 bases between. CDR1 is SGHDN and CDR2 is FVKESK in the germline V gene. CDR3 coding DNA: TGTGCCAGCAGCCGATCGGGACTTCCATACGAGCAGTACTTC. The encoded protein is CASSRSGLPYEQYF. The whole variable domain, remainder taken from reference TRBV14 and TRBJ2-7, is EAGVTQFPSHSVIEKGQTVTLRCDPISGHDNLYWYRRVMGKEIKFLLHFVKESKQDESGMPNNRFLAERTGGTYSTLKVQPAELEDSGVYFCASSRSGLPYEQYFGPGTRLTVT.

With respect to this clone: Compared with germline, one end of the junction differs, possibly owing to a read error. This chain uses TRBV5-6 with TRBJ2-1; D possibly corresponds to TRBD2 (5 bases). The CDR3 extends over 13 amino acids. Per the germline V gene, CDR1 is SGHDT and CDR2 is YYEEEE. DNA for the CDR3: TGTGCGAGCAATCTAGCCGAGTACAATGAGCAGTTCTTC. Its translation: CASNLAEYNEQFF.

The chain has TRBV4-1 and TRBJ2-5; D not resolved. The CDR3 totals 17 residues. Trimming took off 0 bases at V and 0 bases at J, with 14 bases between the two ends. From germline, CDR1 is MGHRA and CDR2 YSYEKL. CDR3 loop: CASSQDLQPTYQETQYF. CDR3 in DNA: TGCGCCAGCAGCCAAGATCTGCAGCCGACATACCAAGAGACCCAGTACTTC.

J is TRBJ1-1 and V is TRBV9; no firm D call. This CDR3 region has 13 residues. Trimming pared 0 bases from V and 5 bases from J, leaving 8 bases between. From germline, CDR1 is SGDLS and CDR2 YYNGEE. The CDR3 nucleotides read TGTGCCAGCAGCGTAGAACAGTCAACTGAAGCTTTCTTT. The encoded protein is CASSVEQSTEAFF. The full variable domain, rest sourced from reference TRBV9 and TRBJ1-1, is DSGVTQTPKHLITATGQRVTLRCSPRSGDLSVYWYQQSLDQGLQFLIQYYNGEERAKGNILERFSAQQFPDLHSELNLSSLELGDSALYFCASSVEQSTEAFFGQGTRLTVV.

Remarks on this clone: Distinct nucleotide sequences in the sample also encode this CDR3. The V gene is TRBV6-5, the J gene TRBJ2-7; a weak D match, TRBD2 (6 bases). With 3 bases removed from V and 0 bases from J, the gap between germline ends came to 9 bases. This CDR3 spans 14 amino acids. The V gene's germline CDR1 is MNHEY and CDR2 SVGAGI. The CDR3 loop is CASSYSGSSYEQYF. CDR3 coding DNA: TGTGCCAGCAGTTATAGCGGCAGCTCCTACGAGCAGTACTTC.

CDR3 sequence reads: CASSFSTTSGNEQFF. DNA for the CDR3: TGTGCCAGCAGTTTTTCCACTACTAGTGGCAATGAGCAGTTCTTC. V gene TRBV28 combines with J gene TRBJ2-1; weak D call: TRBD2 (5 bases). CDR3 length: 15 residues. CDR1 and CDR2 (germline): MDHEN, SYDVKM. Trimming removed 3 bases from V and 6 bases from J, with 15 bases in between.

V and J are TRBV27 and TRBJ2-4; 10 bases agree with TRBD1. The CDR3 length is 13 residues. With V trimmed by 5 bases and J by 15 bases, 10 bases remained unmatched. CDR1 MNHEY and CDR2 SMNVEV come from the germline V gene (reference sequence). The CDR3 protein is CASSLPGTGVWYF. CDR3 DNA sequence: TGTGCCAGCAGTCTTCCCGGGACAGGGGTTTGGTACTTC.

The rearrangement joins TRBV14 to TRBJ2-1, with a weak D call TRBD2 (5 bases). Germline V gene data show CDR1 as SGHDN and CDR2 as FVKESK. The CDR3 contains 15 residues. Trimming took off 4 bases at V and 7 bases at J, with 17 bases between the two ends. The CDR3 nucleotides read TGTGCCAGCAGCCCTCGTTGGAAGGGAGCTAATGAGCAGTTCTTC. Translated, it gives CASSPRWKGANEQFF.